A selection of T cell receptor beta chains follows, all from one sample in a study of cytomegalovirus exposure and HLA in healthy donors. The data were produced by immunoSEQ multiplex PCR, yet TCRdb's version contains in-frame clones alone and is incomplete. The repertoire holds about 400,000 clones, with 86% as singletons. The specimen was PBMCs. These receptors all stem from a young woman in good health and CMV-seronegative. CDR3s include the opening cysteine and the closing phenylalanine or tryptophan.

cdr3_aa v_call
CSAGGMNTEAFF TRBV29-1
CSVEPQGDDEQFF TRBV29-1
CASSGAGGTEAFF TRBV28
CASSEGGADTEAFF TRBV5-1
CASRTGGDHTEAFF TRBV7-9
CASSWGLAGEFNEQFF TRBV7-2
CASRGEGGRNYGYTF TRBV2
CASSPPLAGESEQFF TRBV18
CASSPPLRREAFF TRBV28
CASSPGQGVKNTEAFF TRBV5-1
CASSQDRQGALNEKLFF TRBV4-2
CASSLGGPGHEQYF TRBV28
CASSPSLATATNEKLFF TRBV7-2
CASSLIGGRGSGANVLTF TRBV27
CASSRDRSGYGYTF TRBV5-1
CATSGTVVTGELFF TRBV6-1
CASRGQGFYGYTF TRBV7-2